A few counts support the clone carrying this T cell receptor (beta chain). What it binds is not known. The data are from a study of metastatic and nonmetastatic thyroid tumors. Study-level results: Compared with benign nodules, malignant thyroid tumors were reported to have significantly higher TCR beta diversity in both blood and tumor.

Patients underwent thyroid surgery, and none had received any treatment before it. TCRdb reassembled clones from the PCR reads with MiXCR. The table lists approximately 16,000 clones, less than 30% of them singletons, with 45% to 50% in the top ten. CDR1 MNHEY and CDR2 SVGEGT come from the germline V gene. This CDR3 has 16 amino acids. V lost 2 bases to trimming and J lost 1 base, with 14 bases between them. Input material: tumor tissue. This chain links TRBV6-2 or TRBV6-3 with TRBJ1-1, with D possibly TRBD1 on 5 matching bases. The clonotype comes from a male donor with papillary thyroid cancer or a benign thyroid nodule (not recorded which). Some clones in this sample may be carry-over from other donors' samples. The DNA for the CDR3 is TGTGCCAGCAGTTACAGGCAGGGTGGGCCGAACACTGAAGCTTTCTTT. Protein sequence: CASSYRQGGPNTEAFF.